This TCR beta chain appears in the sequencing data of a study of blood T cell repertoires in COVID-19. Study-level background: T cells, B-cell-depleted T cells, or PBMCs provided the cDNA or gDNA that served as material.

Germline assignment: CDR1 MDHEN and CDR2 SYDVKM. This CDR3 comprises 15 residues. The V segment lost 4 bases and the J segment 5 bases; nucleotides outside the gene matches: 9. This clone was detected once. Profiled with immunoSEQ multiplex PCR; TCRdb holds only in-frame clones, not every one. The table shows some 150,000 clones, with approximately 84% occurring only once. V gene TRBV28 combines with J gene TRBJ2-7; 9 bases map to TRBD1. The receptor's source is a human donor in a cohort sampled during active COVID-19. The material sequenced was peripheral blood. CDR3 nucleotides: TGTGCCAGCAGTTCTCCCGGGACAGGGACCCACGAGCAGTACTTC. This encodes CASSSPGTGTHEQYF.